The clone carrying this T cell receptor beta chain was seen a single time. This sample was included in a study of PD-L1 blockade in urothelial cancer. Sequencing was performed with immunoSEQ multiplex PCR; in TCRdb, only in-frame clones are kept and a portion is missing. Among about 45,000 clones listed, around 89% were seen once. The CDR3 sequence is 15 residues long. The ends lost 2 bases at V and 0 bases at J; junction bases unmatched: 3. Germline V CDR1 and CDR2: GTSNPN, SVGIG (reference sequence). The sequence came from an older man with urothelial cancer. The input for sequencing was PBMCs, taken around atezolizumab (anti-PD-L1) treatment. This chain joins TRBV30 and TRBJ2-2, with 7 bases that match TRBD2. The DNA for the CDR3 is TGTGCCTGGAGTCGGGGGGTAGCGAACACCGGGGAGCTGTTTTTT. It is translated as CAWSRGVANTGELFF.